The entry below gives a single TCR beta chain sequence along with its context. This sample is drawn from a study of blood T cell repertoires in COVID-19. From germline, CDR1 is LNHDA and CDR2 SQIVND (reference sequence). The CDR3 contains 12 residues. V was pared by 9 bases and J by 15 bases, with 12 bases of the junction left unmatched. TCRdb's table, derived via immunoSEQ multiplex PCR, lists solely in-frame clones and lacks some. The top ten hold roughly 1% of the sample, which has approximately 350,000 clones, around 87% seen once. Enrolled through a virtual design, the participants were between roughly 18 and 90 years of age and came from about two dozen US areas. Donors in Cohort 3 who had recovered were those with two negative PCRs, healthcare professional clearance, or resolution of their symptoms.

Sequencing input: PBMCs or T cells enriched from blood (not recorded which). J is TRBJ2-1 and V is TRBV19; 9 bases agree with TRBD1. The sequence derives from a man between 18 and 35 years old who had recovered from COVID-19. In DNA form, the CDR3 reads TGTGCCAGCGAAGTCGGACAGGGGAAGTGGTTCTTC. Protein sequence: CASEVGQGKWFF.